The 24 T cell receptor beta chains below come from one sample, sequenced in a study of tumor-infiltrating lymphocytes in primary liver carcinoma. RNA was extracted from whole blood without cell sorting, alongside germline DNA. Priming with a constant-region primer yielded TCR beta cDNA from about 510 ng total RNA. ARM-PCR was slightly modified, and three nested multiplex PCR rounds with it gave rise to the TCR beta libraries. Two initial PCR rounds of about 10 cycles each paired TRBV1-TRBV30 forward primers with a C-beta reverse primer. TCRdb itself ran the multiplex PCR reads through MiXCR, one entry per CDR3 protein. This table holds 250,000 to 400,000 distinct CDR3 sequences, roughly two thirds found once. Sequencing was done on a sample of peripheral blood. The receptors derive from a man aged 35 to 55 with primary liver carcinoma and hepatitis B virus infection.

This sequence joins TRBV21-1 and TRBJ1-5; the table's D call, TRBD1, has no DNA check behind it. TRBV21-1 corresponds to a pseudogene. CDR3 length: 16 amino acids. CDR3 loop: CASSKGRGHSNQPQHF. CDR3 bases: TGTGCCAGCAGCAAAGGGAGGGGGCATAGCAATCAGCCCCAGCATTTT.

The table lists this clonotype with many counts. The chain carries TRBV4-3 and TRBJ2-1; tentatively, D is TRBD1 or TRBD2 (5 bases each). The CDR3 has 15 residues. Deletions cut 4 bases from V and 8 bases from J, with 18 bases between. Germline-derived CDR1 and CDR2 are LGHNA and YSLEER. The CDR3 DNA reads as TGCGCCAGCAGCCTAAACACGGTAACGGGGCATGAGCAGTTCTTC. Protein: CASSLNTVTGHEQFF.

The CDR3 is CASSSQGAGLGGTQYF. The CDR3 DNA sequence: TGCGCCAGCAGCTCCCAGGGGGCCGGATTGGGGGGTACGCAGTATTTT. The chain has TRBV5-1 and TRBJ2-3, with 8 bases matching TRBD1. This CDR3 comprises 16 residues. Germline V lookup: CDR1 SGHRS, CDR2 YFSETQ. J lost 8 bases, V lost 3 bases, and 14 bases had no gene match.

This clonotype was detected once. This may arise from a read error, as a much more abundant clone is one base away. The chain employs TRBV5-4 and TRBJ2-1, with D perhaps matching TRBD2 (6 bases). This CDR3 is built from 16 residues. Germline V lookup: CDR1 SGHNT, CDR2 YYREEE (reference sequence). Here the CDR3 reads CASNLEGSSSYNEQFF. In nucleotides, the CDR3 is TGTGCCAGCAACTTGGAGGGGAGTAGCTCCTACAATGAGCAGTTCTTC.

In regard to this clonotype: A much larger clone differs by one base, so this may be a read error. The genes are TRBV12-5 and TRBJ2-1, with 9 bases identical to TRBD2. The CDR3 totals 20 residues. Germline values: CDR1 LGHNT, CDR2 FRNRAP. The ends lost 1 base at V and 5 bases at J; junction bases unmatched: 18. The CDR3 DNA reads as TGTGCTAGTGGTTTGGCCCCTGTTACTAGCGGGCCCCTTCCCCACAATGAGCAGTTCTTC. Translation: CASGLAPVTSGPLPHNEQFF.

About this clonotype: This sequence may be a read error, since a much larger clone differs from it by one base. The chain has TRBV5-6 and TRBJ2-7; 7 bases are a match to TRBD2. CDR1 and CDR2 from the germline V gene are SGHDT and YYEEEE. The CDR3 runs 15 residues. The CDR3 nucleotides are TGTGCCAGCAGCCCCCGGAGCGGGAACTCCTACGAGAAGTACTTC. It yields the protein CASSPRSGNSYEKYF.

Points on this clonotype: This may be a read error, as it is one base from a much larger clone. The rearrangement uses TRBV28 and TRBJ1-5, with TRBD1 matching 11 bases. There are 15 residues in the CDR3. Germline CDR1 MDHEN, CDR2 SYDVKM. In nucleotides, the CDR3 is TGTGCCAACAGTGGTGGACAGGGGGCTTATCAGCCCCAGCATTTT. This codes for CANSGGQGAYQPQHF.

On this clonotype: A read error may be the cause here, since a much bigger clone is one base away. This chain connects TRBV7-8 to TRBJ2-7; no clear D gene. The CDR3 is 13 amino acids. Germline-derived CDR1 and CDR2 are SGHVS and FQNEAQ. The CDR3 sequence is CVSSLVRSYEQYF. The CDR3 DNA sequence: TGTGTCAGCAGCTTAGTCCGGAGCTACGAGCAGTACTTC. The full variable domain, its missing parts supplied by reference TRBV7-8 and TRBJ2-7, is GAGVSQSPRYKVAKRGQDVALRCDPISGHVSLFWYQQALGQGPEFLTYFQNEAQLDKSGLPSDRFFAERPEGSVSTLKIQRTQQEDSAVYLCVSSLVRSYEQYFGPGTRLTVT.

In the case of this clonotype: A read error may be the cause here, since a much bigger clone is one base away. The conserved phenylalanine or tryptophan normally closing the CDR3 is absent here, so this likely arose from a read error. The V call is TRBV29-1, the J call TRBJ1-1; D is possibly TRBD1 (6 bases). Deletions cut 1 base from V and 4 bases from J, with 16 bases between. Germline V CDR1 and CDR2: SQVTM, ANQGSEA. The CDR3 is 15 residues long. DNA for the CDR3: TGCAGCGTTGAAGGTCAGGGGCGGTGGGGCACTGAAGCTTTCATT. It translates to CSVEGQGRWGTEAFI.

The rearrangement joins TRBV4-1 to TRBJ1-6; no reliable D call. The germline V gene encodes CDR1 MGHRA and CDR2 YSYEKL. CDR3 length: 16 amino acids. Trimming stripped 4 bases from V and 5 bases from J, with 15 bases between. The CDR3 reads CASSRGIHGDNSPLHF. DNA of the CDR3: TGCGCCAGCAGCCGAGGAATTCATGGGGATAATTCACCCCTCCACTTT.

This clonotype turned up a few times. This chain joins TRBV5-1 and TRBJ2-5; 8 bases map to TRBD1. V was pared by 0 bases and J by 2 bases, with 0 bases of the junction left unmatched. CDR3 length: 14 residues. CDR1 is SGHRS, CDR2 YFSETQ, per germline. The CDR3 nucleotides are TGCGCCAGCAGCTTGGGGACAGGGCAAGAGACCCAGTACTTC. Its translation: CASSLGTGQETQYF.

This clonotype occurred a few times. The V call is TRBV5-1, the J call TRBJ1-4; D is unclear. Germline values: CDR1 SGHRS, CDR2 YFSETQ. Trimming took 0 bases from V and 5 from J, leaving 8 bases between them. This CDR3 has 14 residues. Here the CDR3 DNA reads TGCGCCAGCAGCTTGGGCCCCGGGAATGAAAAACTGTTTTTT. Its protein product is CASSLGPGNEKLFF.

Remarks on this clonotype: This may come from a read error, since a much larger clone is one base off. J is TRBJ2-1 and V is TRBV28, with D possibly called TRBD1 or TRBD2 (5 bases each). The CDR3 covers 16 residues. Germline assignment: CDR1 MDHEN and CDR2 SYDVKM. Trimming removed 7 bases from V and 4 bases from J, with 20 bases in between. In DNA, the CDR3 is TGTGCCAGCATTTCCCCAGGGAGACGTGAGTACAATGAGCAGTTCTTC. Its translation is CASISPGRREYNEQFF.

This clonotype has more than one count but fewer than ten. The V and J genes are TRBV18 and TRBJ2-5; D is undetermined. This CDR3 comprises 14 residues. Germline CDR1 KGHSH, CDR2 LQKENI. V was trimmed by 0 bases and J by 5 bases, leaving 10 bases between them. The DNA for the CDR3 is TGTGCCAGCTCACCACCGAGCCTTCGGGAGACCCAGTACTTC. Amino acid sequence: CASSPPSLRETQYF.

On this clonotype itself: A much larger clone lies one base from this, so it may be a read error. This chain uses TRBV6-1 with TRBJ2-2; D remains ambiguous. CDR3 length: 13 residues. The germline CDR1 and CDR2 sequences are MNHNS and SASEGT. Between the trimmed V and J ends, which lost 4 bases and 5 bases, there was a span of 8 bases. In DNA, the CDR3 is TGTGCCAGCAGTGGAATTAAGACCGGGGAGCTGTTTTTT. Its protein product is CASSGIKTGELFF.

Worth noting for this clonotype: At one end, the junction sequence differs from germline, possibly due to a read error. V is TRBV11-1 and J is TRBJ2-1; 7 nucleotides align to TRBD2. This CDR3 is 16 amino acids long. CDR1 is SGHAT and CDR2 is FQDESV in the germline V gene (reference sequence). DNA for the CDR3: TGTGCCAGCAGCTCCTCCGGGACTAACCAGGTCAATGAGAAGTTCTTC. Translated: CASSSSGTNQVNEKFF.

The chain links TRBV4-3 to TRBJ1-4; D is unclear. Between the trimmed V and J ends, which lost 1 base and 8 bases, there was a span of 8 bases. The germline CDR1 and CDR2 sequences are LGHNA and YSLEER. The CDR3 loop spans 13 amino acids. The CDR3: CASSQATWEKLFF. Written as DNA, the CDR3 is TGCGCCAGCAGCCAAGCAACATGGGAAAAACTGTTTTTT.

Details on this clonotype: With a much larger clone just one base away, this may be a read error. The chain couples TRBV10-3 to TRBJ1-4; the D is unclear. Germline V gives CDR1 ENHRY, CDR2 SYGVKD. CDR3 length equals 12 residues. The CDR3 bases are TGTGTCATCAGTGAAGCTAATGAAAAACTGTTTTTT. Its translation is CVISEANEKLFF.

Only a few counts were recorded for this clonotype. The V call is TRBV7-8, the J call TRBJ2-2; D is undetermined. Trimming left V 2 bases short and J 3 bases short, with 10 bases between. CDR3 size: 15 residues. CDR1 is SGHVS, CDR2 FQNEAQ, per germline. In nucleotides, the CDR3 is TGTGCCAGCAGCTTAATGGGCCGATACACCGGGGAGCTGTTTTTT. Residues: CASSLMGRYTGELFF.

This chain connects TRBV7-9 to TRBJ2-5, with D perhaps matching TRBD2 (6 bases). Trimming left V 5 bases short and J 6 bases short, with 22 bases between. The CDR3 contains 16 residues. Germline CDR1 SEHNR, CDR2 FQNEAQ (reference sequence). Here the CDR3 DNA reads TGTGCCAGCAGCCTTGGATTACTAACAGGCGGGAAGACCCAGTACTTC. Translation: CASSLGLLTGGKTQYF.

This rearrangement joins TRBV11-2 to TRBJ2-7; D gene ambiguous. This CDR3 region has 14 residues. V was shortened by 6 bases and J by 13 bases, with 25 bases between the two germline ends. Germline loops: CDR1 SGHAT, CDR2 FQNNGV. The DNA for the CDR3 is TGTGCCAGCAGACTGCCAGATGAAACTCAGCAGACTTACTTC. It specifies CASRLPDETQQTYF.

With regard to this clonotype: The missing conserved phenylalanine or tryptophan at the end of this CDR3 makes a read error likely. This chain connects TRBV6-5 to TRBJ2-1; 11 nucleotides line up with TRBD2. Germline V gene lookup returns CDR1 MNHEY and CDR2 SVGAGI. The CDR3 loop spans 15 amino acids. The CDR3 nucleotides are TGTGCTAGCAGCGTACTAGCGGGAGAGGGCAATGAGCAGTTCCTC. Its protein is CASSVLAGEGNEQFL.

As for this clonotype: Compared with germline, one end of the junction differs, possibly owing to a read error. The chain recombines TRBV5-4 with TRBJ2-2; tentative D call: TRBD2 (5 bases). Germline CDR1 and CDR2: SGHNT and YYREEE (reference sequence). The CDR3 extends over 15 amino acids. The CDR3 DNA is TGTGCCAGCGGCTTATTTGAGGGTGGCACCGGGGAGTTGTTTTTT. The encoded protein is CASGLFEGGTGELFF.

This clonotype was seen more than once but under ten times. This rearrangement joins TRBV6-2 or TRBV6-3 to TRBJ2-3, with TRBD2 matching 13 bases. The germline CDR1 and CDR2 sequences are MNHEY and SVGEGT. Germline trimming cut 5 bases from V and 1 base from J; bases unmatched to any gene: 9. The CDR3 runs 18 residues. DNA of the CDR3: TGTGCCAGCAGTCCCGAGACTAGCGGGAGGCTAGGCACAGATACGCAGTATTTT. It translates to CASSPETSGRLGTDTQYF.